A selection of T cell receptor beta chains follows, all from one sample in a study of blood T cell repertoires in COVID-19. Assay: immunoSEQ multiplex PCR; the TCRdb copy retains only in-frame clones and omits some. The top ten clones hold around 16% of a sample with 160,000 or so clones, approximately 90% of them seen once. Sequenced sample: peripheral blood. These receptor sequences come from a woman in her forties with acute or convalescent COVID-19. The CDR3 runs from the conserved cysteine through the conserved F or W. Fields, in order: clone size, D gene, J gene, V gene, CDR3 protein, CDR3 DNA. The D gene is left open where the match is weak. For some rows the clone size is stated as once, few or many, or as a class when expanded; others skip it.

clone_size: NA; d_call: TRBD1; j_call: TRBJ2-7; v_call: TRBV29-1; cdr3_aa: CSVIGTGVFEQYF; cdr3_nt: TGCAGCGTTATCGGGACAGGGGTATTCGAGCAGTACTTC
clone_size: NA; d_call: NA; j_call: TRBJ2-2; v_call: TRBV11-2; cdr3_aa: CASSFFPGSGTGELFF; cdr3_nt: TGTGCCAGCAGCTTCTTTCCCGGGAGCGGCACCGGGGAGCTGTTTTTT
clone_size: NA; d_call: TRBD1; j_call: TRBJ2-1; v_call: TRBV11-3; cdr3_aa: CASSSPPGQGSNEQFF; cdr3_nt: TGTGCCAGCAGCTCGCCCCCGGGACAGGGGTCCAATGAGCAGTTCTTC
clone_size: NA; d_call: NA; j_call: TRBJ1-3; v_call: TRBV12-5; cdr3_aa: CASGLTWDYSGNTIYF; cdr3_nt: TGTGCTAGTGGTTTGACCTGGGACTACTCTGGAAACACCATATATTTT
clone_size: NA; d_call: NA; j_call: TRBJ1-1; v_call: TRBV25-1; cdr3_aa: CASSEGGEGTEAFF; cdr3_nt: TGTGCCAGCAGTGAAGGGGGGGAGGGTACTGAAGCTTTCTTT
clone_size: once; d_call: NA; j_call: TRBJ2-1; v_call: TRBV5-1; cdr3_aa: CASSLVGESYNEQFF; cdr3_nt: TGCGCCAGCAGCTTGGTCGGGGAATCCTACAATGAGCAGTTCTTC
clone_size: once; d_call: NA; j_call: TRBJ2-4; v_call: TRBV7-9; cdr3_aa: CASSSTGIRGNIQYF; cdr3_nt: TGTGCCAGCAGCTCAACAGGTATCAGAGGAAACATTCAGTACTTC
clone_size: NA; d_call: NA; j_call: TRBJ2-1; v_call: TRBV27; cdr3_aa: CASSLSTYGGEQFF; cdr3_nt: TGTGCCAGCAGTTTATCCACATATGGGGGCGAGCAGTTCTTC
clone_size: NA; d_call: NA; j_call: TRBJ1-1; v_call: TRBV12-3/TRBV12-4; cdr3_aa: CASSFQATTEAFF; cdr3_nt: TGTGCCAGCAGTTTTCAGGCGACCACTGAAGCTTTCTTT
clone_size: NA; d_call: TRBD1; j_call: TRBJ1-1; v_call: TRBV2; cdr3_aa: CASSQGVSTEAFF; cdr3_nt: TGTGCCAGCAGTCAGGGGGTGAGCACTGAAGCTTTCTTT
clone_size: few; d_call: NA; j_call: TRBJ2-1; v_call: TRBV2; cdr3_aa: CASSGVADEQFF; cdr3_nt: TGTGCCAGCAGTGGCGTAGCGGATGAGCAGTTCTTC
clone_size: NA; d_call: TRBD1; j_call: TRBJ2-3; v_call: TRBV6-5; cdr3_aa: CASRGQGLSTDTQYF; cdr3_nt: TGTGCCAGCAGAGGACAGGGGCTTAGCACAGATACGCAGTATTTT
clone_size: NA; d_call: NA; j_call: TRBJ1-1; v_call: TRBV18; cdr3_aa: CASSPTGITEAFF; cdr3_nt: TGTGCCAGCTCACCTACAGGGATCACTGAAGCTTTCTTT
clone_size: NA; d_call: TRBD1; j_call: TRBJ2-7; v_call: TRBV6-5; cdr3_aa: CASRRTGVYEQYF; cdr3_nt: TGTGCCAGCAGGAGGACAGGGGTTTACGAGCAGTACTTC
clone_size: NA; d_call: NA; j_call: TRBJ2-7; v_call: TRBV29-1; cdr3_aa: CSVGGEIYEQYF; cdr3_nt: TGCAGCGTTGGCGGGGAGATCTACGAGCAGTACTTC
clone_size: medium-sized; d_call: TRBD1; j_call: TRBJ2-1; v_call: TRBV19; cdr3_aa: CASSLGQSNNEQFF; cdr3_nt: TGTGCCAGTAGTCTGGGACAGAGCAACAATGAGCAGTTCTTC
clone_size: NA; d_call: NA; j_call: TRBJ1-2; v_call: TRBV19; cdr3_aa: CASSIRRQASYGYTF; cdr3_nt: TGTGCCAGTAGTATTCGACGACAGGCGAGCTATGGCTACACCTTC
clone_size: NA; d_call: TRBD2; j_call: TRBJ2-2; v_call: TRBV2; cdr3_aa: CASKSSGNTGELFF; cdr3_nt: TGTGCCAGCAAGTCTAGCGGGAACACCGGGGAGCTGTTTTTT
clone_size: once; d_call: NA; j_call: TRBJ2-2; v_call: TRBV10-3; cdr3_aa: CAIKKQNVLTGELFF; cdr3_nt: TGTGCCATCAAAAAACAGAATGTACTCACCGGGGAGCTGTTTTTT
clone_size: NA; d_call: NA; j_call: TRBJ1-3; v_call: TRBV15; cdr3_aa: CATSIGGENTIYF; cdr3_nt: TGTGCCACCAGCATCGGGGGGGAAAACACCATATATTTT
clone_size: once; d_call: NA; j_call: TRBJ1-1; v_call: TRBV24-1; cdr3_aa: CATSATLNTEAFF; cdr3_nt: TGTGCCACCAGCGCGACACTGAACACTGAAGCTTTCTTT
clone_size: NA; d_call: TRBD1; j_call: TRBJ2-1; v_call: TRBV5-1; cdr3_aa: CASTSPGTGGQEQFF; cdr3_nt: TGCGCCAGCACCTCCCCCGGGACAGGGGGCCAGGAGCAGTTCTTC
clone_size: NA; d_call: NA; j_call: TRBJ1-6; v_call: TRBV19; cdr3_aa: CASSIRGSTPYNSPLHF; cdr3_nt: TGTGCCAGTAGTATAAGGGGAAGTACACCTTATAATTCACCCCTCCACTTT
clone_size: once; d_call: NA; j_call: TRBJ1-2; v_call: TRBV4-2; cdr3_aa: CASSQEGMTVNYGYTF; cdr3_nt: TGTGCCAGCAGCCAAGAGGGAATGACAGTAAACTATGGCTACACCTTC
clone_size: NA; d_call: NA; j_call: TRBJ2-3; v_call: TRBV3-1/TRBV3-2; cdr3_aa: CASSPRWGEADTQYF; cdr3_nt: TGTGCCAGCAGTCCAAGGTGGGGGGAGGCAGATACGCAGTATTTT
clone_size: NA; d_call: TRBD1; j_call: TRBJ2-3; v_call: TRBV3-1/TRBV3-2; cdr3_aa: CASSQSSFGWTGGIDTQYF; cdr3_nt: TGTGCCAGCAGCCAATCTTCCTTTGGGTGGACAGGGGGCATAGATACGCAGTATTTT
clone_size: NA; d_call: TRBD1; j_call: TRBJ2-7; v_call: TRBV12-3/TRBV12-4; cdr3_aa: CAASAGGTLEQYF; cdr3_nt: TGTGCAGCGTCGGCAGGGGGAACGCTGGAGCAGTACTTC
clone_size: NA; d_call: TRBD1; j_call: TRBJ2-1; v_call: TRBV19; cdr3_aa: CASSQGAINEQFF; cdr3_nt: TGTGCCAGTAGTCAGGGGGCGATCAATGAGCAGTTCTTC
clone_size: NA; d_call: NA; j_call: TRBJ1-1; v_call: TRBV5-4; cdr3_aa: CASSFGTSNTEAFF; cdr3_nt: TGTGCCAGCAGCTTCGGGACATCTAACACTGAAGCTTTCTTT
clone_size: NA; d_call: NA; j_call: TRBJ2-3; v_call: TRBV3-1/TRBV3-2; cdr3_aa: CASSQGPIEADTQYF; cdr3_nt: TGTGCCAGCAGCCAAGGACCTATCGAGGCAGATACGCAGTATTTT
clone_size: few; d_call: NA; j_call: TRBJ1-5; v_call: TRBV4-2; cdr3_aa: CASSQVGGNQPQHF; cdr3_nt: TGTGCCAGCAGCCAAGTCGGGGGCAATCAGCCCCAGCATTTT
clone_size: NA; d_call: TRBD1; j_call: TRBJ2-5; v_call: TRBV12-5; cdr3_aa: CASGIGTGQETQYF; cdr3_nt: TGTGCTAGTGGTATCGGGACAGGTCAAGAGACCCAGTACTTC
clone_size: NA; d_call: NA; j_call: TRBJ1-1; v_call: TRBV27; cdr3_aa: CASSLEGITEAFF; cdr3_nt: TGTGCCAGCAGTTTAGAGGGTATCACTGAAGCTTTCTTT
clone_size: NA; d_call: NA; j_call: TRBJ2-1; v_call: TRBV7-2; cdr3_aa: CASSARWGDNEQFF; cdr3_nt: TGTGCCAGCAGCGCAAGATGGGGGGACAATGAGCAGTTCTTC
clone_size: NA; d_call: TRBD1; j_call: TRBJ2-3; v_call: TRBV19; cdr3_aa: CASSIRDRVVDTQYF; cdr3_nt: TGTGCCAGTAGTATACGGGACAGGGTTGTCGATACGCAGTATTTT
clone_size: NA; d_call: TRBD1; j_call: TRBJ2-7; v_call: TRBV6-5; cdr3_aa: CASSNRDRGHEQYF; cdr3_nt: TGTGCCAGCAGTAACCGGGACAGGGGCCACGAGCAGTACTTC
clone_size: NA; d_call: NA; j_call: TRBJ1-4; v_call: TRBV5-1; cdr3_aa: CASSLRGNNEKLFF; cdr3_nt: TGCGCCAGCAGCTTGAGGGGGAACAATGAAAAACTGTTTTTT
clone_size: few; d_call: TRBD1; j_call: TRBJ2-7; v_call: TRBV18; cdr3_aa: CASSPPGQGGGIEQYF; cdr3_nt: TGTGCCAGCTCACCACCGGGACAGGGTGGTGGGATCGAGCAGTACTTC
clone_size: once; d_call: TRBD1; j_call: TRBJ1-5; v_call: TRBV6-5; cdr3_aa: CASSQARQGISPQHF; cdr3_nt: TGTGCCAGCAGCCAAGCTCGACAGGGAATATCACCCCAGCATTTT
clone_size: few; d_call: NA; j_call: TRBJ2-3; v_call: TRBV15; cdr3_aa: CATSRVAGTDTQYF; cdr3_nt: TGTGCCACCAGCAGAGTAGCAGGCACAGATACGCAGTATTTT
clone_size: NA; d_call: NA; j_call: TRBJ2-3; v_call: TRBV24-1; cdr3_aa: CATSGPAGTDTQYF; cdr3_nt: TGTGCCACCAGTGGCCCAGCGGGCACAGATACGCAGTATTTT
clone_size: NA; d_call: TRBD2; j_call: TRBJ2-3; v_call: TRBV27; cdr3_aa: CASSSRLAFTDTQYF; cdr3_nt: TGTGCCAGCAGTTCCAGACTAGCGTTCACAGATACGCAGTATTTT
clone_size: NA; d_call: NA; j_call: TRBJ1-2; v_call: TRBV29-1; cdr3_aa: CSVGAENYGYTF; cdr3_nt: TGCAGCGTTGGGGCAGAGAACTATGGCTACACCTTC
clone_size: NA; d_call: TRBD1; j_call: TRBJ1-1; v_call: TRBV20-1; cdr3_aa: CSATGGTEAFF; cdr3_nt: TGCAGTGCTACAGGGGGAACTGAAGCTTTCTTT
clone_size: once; d_call: TRBD2; j_call: TRBJ2-1; v_call: TRBV9; cdr3_aa: CASGSGGNNEQFF; cdr3_nt: TGTGCCAGTGGATCGGGGGGGAACAATGAGCAGTTCTTC
clone_size: NA; d_call: NA; j_call: TRBJ1-2; v_call: TRBV5-6; cdr3_aa: CASSFGQGDYGYTF; cdr3_nt: TGTGCCAGCAGCTTCGGGCAGGGTGACTATGGCTACACCTTC
clone_size: NA; d_call: TRBD1; j_call: TRBJ1-1; v_call: TRBV4-2; cdr3_aa: CASSQDEGRGTEAFF; cdr3_nt: TGTGCCAGCAGCCAAGATGAGGGCAGGGGGACTGAAGCTTTCTTT
clone_size: NA; d_call: NA; j_call: TRBJ2-7; v_call: TRBV10-2; cdr3_aa: CASSEWAGVNDYEQYF; cdr3_nt: TGCGCCAGCAGTGAGTGGGCAGGGGTTAACGACTACGAGCAGTACTTC
clone_size: NA; d_call: NA; j_call: TRBJ1-2; v_call: TRBV5-6; cdr3_aa: CASSLGTLNYGYTF; cdr3_nt: TGTGCCAGCAGCTTGGGGACACTTAACTATGGCTACACCTTC